Each of the 20 T cell receptor beta chains below was sequenced from the same sample in a study of T cells in Graves' hyperthyroidism and ophthalmopathy. TCR beta CDR3 sequences were amplified from RNA transcripts. TCR CDR3 underwent first-round RT-PCR with the HTBI primer set. TCRdb reanalysed the multiplex PCR reads using MiXCR and keeps one entry per CDR3 protein. This sample has approximately 430,000 distinct CDR3 sequences; approximately 14% occur once, and the top ten carry 13% to 15%. Sequencing was performed on blood. These receptors were taken from a woman under 30 with Graves' hyperthyroidism.

The rearrangement joins TRBV20-1 to TRBJ1-1; D call uncertain. CDR1 DFQATT and CDR2 SNEGSKA come from the germline V gene (reference sequence). V gave up 0 bases and J gave up 11 bases, with 22 bases separating them. The CDR3 is 15 amino acids. Here the CDR3 DNA reads TGCAGTGCTAGAGATCTCCAAGGGATAAACACTGGGGCTTTCTTT. It specifies CSARDLQGINTGAFF.

This clonotype came up once. The rearrangement uses TRBV9 and TRBJ2-3; no clear D gene. Trimming pared 0 bases from V and 4 bases from J, leaving 6 bases between. The germline V gene encodes CDR1 SGDLS and CDR2 YYNGEE. This CDR3 comprises 13 residues. The CDR3 nucleotides read TGTGCCAGCAGCGTAGCTGGGGCAGATACGCAGTATTTT. This gives the protein CASSVAGADTQYF. The variable domain in full, completed from reference TRBV9 and TRBJ2-3, reads DSGVTQTPKHLITATGQRVTLRCSPRSGDLSVYWYQQSLDQGLQFLIQYYNGEERAKGNILERFSAQQFPDLHSELNLSSLELGDSALYFCASSVAGADTQYFGPGTRLTVL.

This clonotype was seen many times. V and J are TRBV20-1 and TRBJ1-2; 9 bases line up with TRBD1. Per the germline V gene, CDR1 is DFQATT and CDR2 is SNEGSKA (reference sequence). The CDR3 extends over 13 amino acids. Germline trimming cut 5 bases from V and 1 base from J; bases unmatched to any gene: 2. CDR3 region: CSAGTGSNYGYTF. The CDR3 DNA reads TGCAGTGCTGGGACAGGGAGTAACTATGGCTACACCTTC.

This clonotype was counted between two and nine times. This sequence joins TRBV2 and TRBJ2-3; a weak D match, TRBD1 (6 bases). CDR1 is SNHLY and CDR2 is FYNNEI in the germline V gene. The germline V and J ends were trimmed by 7 bases and 0 bases, with 14 bases remaining between them. The CDR3 length is 15 residues. The chain's CDR3 is CASTKGVLSTDTQYF. The CDR3 bases are TGTGCCAGCACAAAGGGGGTACTAAGCACAGATACGCAGTATTTT.

The table lists this clonotype with many counts. The V and J genes are TRBV2 and TRBJ2-7; D may match TRBD1 or TRBD2 (5 bases each). The germline CDR1 and CDR2 sequences are SNHLY and FYNNEI. The CDR3 extends over 15 amino acids. V dropped 7 bases and J dropped 3 bases, with 19 bases sitting between them. The chain's CDR3 is CASTDTPRGVYEQYF. DNA for the CDR3: TGTGCCAGCACCGACACACCAAGGGGAGTCTACGAGCAGTACTTC. The variable domain in full, with the rest retrieved from reference TRBV2 and TRBJ2-7, is EPEVTQTPSHQVTQMGQEVILRCVPISNHLYFYWYRQILGQKVEFLVSFYNNEISEKSEIFDDQFSVERPDGSNFTLKIRSTKLEDSAMYFCASTDTPRGVYEQYFGPGTRLTVT.

There are many counts of this clonotype. The DNA of the CDR3 is TGTGCCAGCAGCTCAACCAAAGGGTCCGCCGAGCAGTACTTC. Its protein product is CASSSTKGSAEQYF. This chain links TRBV7-8 with TRBJ2-7, with D unresolved. CDR1 and CDR2 from the germline V gene are SGHVS and FQNEAQ. Trimming stripped 4 bases from V and 6 bases from J, with 16 bases between. The length of the CDR3 is 14 residues.

This clonotype came up many times. The rearrangement joins TRBV7-2 to TRBJ1-4; 8 bases align to TRBD1. CDR3 length: 15 amino acids. Looked up from germline, CDR1 is SGHTA and CDR2 is FQGNSA. V was pared by 5 bases and J by 4 bases, with 6 bases of the junction left unmatched. CDR3 loop: CASSPGQVINEKLFF. CDR3 sequence (DNA): TGTGCCAGCAGCCCGGGACAGGTTATTAATGAAAAACTGTTTTTT.

In its sample, this clonotype was seen a few times. V gene TRBV20-1 combines with J gene TRBJ2-4; 7 nucleotides line up with TRBD1. From germline, CDR1 is DFQATT and CDR2 SNEGSKA (reference sequence). There are 14 residues in the CDR3. Losses at the gene ends were 5 bases for V and 0 bases for J; bases not matched to a gene: 4. In nucleotides, the CDR3 is TGCAGTGCTGTGGGACAGAGAGCCAAAAACATTCAGTACTTC. Its translation: CSAVGQRAKNIQYF.

V and J are TRBV7-9 and TRBJ2-1, with D perhaps TRBD2 (6 bases). Germline CDR1 and CDR2: SEHNR and FQNEAQ (reference sequence). The CDR3 sequence is 12 residues long. V gave up 4 bases and J gave up 9 bases, with 10 bases separating them. CDR3 protein: CASSSVAVEQFF. CDR3 nucleotide sequence: TGTGCCAGCAGCTCAGTAGCGGTTGAGCAGTTCTTC.

This clonotype has ten or more counts. The CDR3 DNA sequence: TGTGCCACCAGCAGAGGGGTTAGGCCCACAGATACGCAGTATTTT. Translation gives CATSRGVRPTDTQYF. V usage is TRBV15 and J usage is TRBJ2-3; D unclear. This CDR3 spans 15 amino acids. V lost 1 base to trimming and J lost 2 bases, with 10 bases between them. The V gene's germline CDR1 is LNHNV and CDR2 YYDKDF (reference sequence).

There are many counts of this clonotype. A junction end diverges from the germline sequence, so it may reflect a read error. The chain employs TRBV5-8 and TRBJ1-2; no clear D gene. The CDR3 covers 12 residues. Looked up from germline, CDR1 is SGHTS and CDR2 is YDEGEE. CDR3 sequence: CASGFEGSGYTF. The CDR3 region has the DNA TGTGCCAGCGGCTTTGAAGGCTCTGGCTACACCTTC.

The chain links TRBV20-1 to TRBJ2-7, with D possibly TRBD1 on 5 matching bases. Germline V CDR1 and CDR2: DFQATT, SNEGSKA (reference sequence). V lost 6 bases and J lost 3, with 18 bases in between. CDR3 length equals 14 residues. The CDR3 DNA sequence: TGCAGTGCCGAAGGGGCCGAAAGAAACTACGAGCAGTACTTC. The encoded protein is CSAEGAERNYEQYF.

In this sample, this clonotype turned up many times. This rearrangement joins TRBV6-1 to TRBJ2-3; 7 positions agree with TRBD2. Trimming at V came to 5 bases and at J to 3 bases, leaving 8 bases not matched to a gene. This CDR3 spans 15 amino acids. CDR1 and CDR2 from the germline V gene are MNHNS and SASEGT. CDR3 protein: CASSYRGSWTDTQYF. As DNA, the CDR3 is TGTGCCAGCAGTTACCGCGGGAGTTGGACAGATACGCAGTATTTT.

The chain combines TRBV4-1 with TRBJ1-4; perhaps TRBD1 as D (5 bases). CDR3 size: 15 residues. Trimming cost V 3 bases and J 2 bases, with 10 bases left between them. Per the germline V gene, CDR1 is MGHRA and CDR2 is YSYEKL. CDR3 nucleotide sequence: TGCGCCAGCAGCCACATGCGGGGCACTAATGAAAAACTGTTTTTT. Translating gives CASSHMRGTNEKLFF.

This clonotype was observed many times. The chain uses TRBV20-1 and TRBJ2-1; TRBD2 aligns across 14 bases. Looked up from germline, CDR1 is DFQATT and CDR2 is SNEGSKA (reference sequence). With 2 bases clipped from V and 2 bases from J, the junction kept 8 bases outside the gene matches. The CDR3 spans 18 residues. The CDR3, as DNA: TGCAGTGCTAGAAAGTCGGGACTAGCGGGGGCAGCCTACAATGAGCAGTTCTTC. Translated, it gives CSARKSGLAGAAYNEQFF.

Of note for this clonotype: One junction end disagrees with the germline gene, perhaps due to a read error. The chain employs TRBV20-1 and TRBJ1-5, with D possibly being TRBD1 (6 bases). This CDR3 region has 16 residues. Per the germline V gene, CDR1 is DFQATT and CDR2 is SNEGSKA (reference sequence). The CDR3 reads CSARTPGVVSNQPQHF. In nucleotides, the CDR3 is TGCAGCGCTAGAACCCCAGGGGTTGTATCCAATCAGCCCCAGCATTTT.

Notes on this clonotype: A much larger clone is a single base away; this may be a read error. The chain carries TRBV6-2 or TRBV6-3 and TRBJ2-2; 10 positions match TRBD2. In germline, CDR1 is MNHEY, CDR2 SVGEGT. CDR3 length: 15 residues. The V gene end was trimmed by 2 bases and the J gene end by 9 bases; junction bases not matched to a gene: 6. The CDR3: CASSYQREGRRELFF. CDR3 DNA: TGTGCCAGCAGTTACCAGCGGGAGGGCCGTCGGGAGCTGTTTTTT.

This clonotype was seen ten or more times. The gene calls are TRBV6-2 or TRBV6-3 and TRBJ1-5; maybe TRBD1 (5 bases). CDR3 length: 17 amino acids. V lost 5 bases and J lost 6, with 23 bases in between. Germline lookup yields CDR1 MNHEY and CDR2 SVGEGT. The CDR3 bases are TGTGCCAGCAGTCGAGACCCCGGGGCAGGGTACAGTCAGCCCCAGCATTTT. Translation: CASSRDPGAGYSQPQHF.

This clonotype has a handful of counts. V and J are TRBV10-3 and TRBJ2-3; the D is unclear. CDR3 length: 11 amino acids. In germline, CDR1 is ENHRY, CDR2 SYGVKD. V lost 10 bases and J lost 1, with 6 bases in between. The CDR3 here is CATLGTDTQYF. The DNA of the CDR3 is TGTGCCACCCTCGGCACAGATACGCAGTATTTT.

This clonotype has ten or more counts. The chain joins TRBV12-3 or TRBV12-4 to TRBJ2-7, with D hard to call. There are 12 residues in the CDR3. V lost 6 bases and J 3 bases, leaving 9 bases between the germline ends. The CDR3 nucleotides are TGTGCCAGCAGCAAACAGCTCTACGAGCAGTACTTC. As protein: CASSKQLYEQYF.